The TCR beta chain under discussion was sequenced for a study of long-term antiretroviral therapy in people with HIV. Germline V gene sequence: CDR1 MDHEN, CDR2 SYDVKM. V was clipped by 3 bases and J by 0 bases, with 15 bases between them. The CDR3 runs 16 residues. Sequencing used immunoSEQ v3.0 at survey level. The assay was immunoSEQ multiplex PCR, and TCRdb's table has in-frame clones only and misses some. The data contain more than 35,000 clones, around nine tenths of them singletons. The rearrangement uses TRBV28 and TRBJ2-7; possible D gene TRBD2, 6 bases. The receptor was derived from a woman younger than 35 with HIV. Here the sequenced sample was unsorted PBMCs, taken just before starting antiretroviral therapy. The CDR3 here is CASSFFSGESSYEQYF. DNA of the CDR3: TGTGCCAGCAGTTTTTTTAGCGGAGAGAGCTCCTACGAGCAGTACTTC.